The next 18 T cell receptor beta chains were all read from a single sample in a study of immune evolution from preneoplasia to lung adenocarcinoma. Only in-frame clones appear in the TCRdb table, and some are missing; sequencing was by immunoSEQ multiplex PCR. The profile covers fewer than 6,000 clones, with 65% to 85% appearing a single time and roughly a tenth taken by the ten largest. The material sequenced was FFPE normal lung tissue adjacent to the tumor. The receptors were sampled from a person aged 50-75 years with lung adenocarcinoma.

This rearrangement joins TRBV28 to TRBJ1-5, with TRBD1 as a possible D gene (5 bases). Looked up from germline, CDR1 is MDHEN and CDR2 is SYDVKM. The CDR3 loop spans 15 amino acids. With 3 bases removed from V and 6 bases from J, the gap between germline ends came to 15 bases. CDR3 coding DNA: TGTGCCAGCAGTTTGGATGACGGGGGTACTCAGCCCCAGCATTTT. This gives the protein CASSLDDGGTQPQHF.

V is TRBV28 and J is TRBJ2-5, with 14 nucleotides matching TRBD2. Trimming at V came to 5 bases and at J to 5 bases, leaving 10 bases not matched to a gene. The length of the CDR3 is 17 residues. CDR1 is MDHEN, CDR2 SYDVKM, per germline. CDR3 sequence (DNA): TGTGCCAGCAGTCCCGTCGGACTAGCGGGAGGACGCGAGACCCAGTACTTC. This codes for CASSPVGLAGGRETQYF.

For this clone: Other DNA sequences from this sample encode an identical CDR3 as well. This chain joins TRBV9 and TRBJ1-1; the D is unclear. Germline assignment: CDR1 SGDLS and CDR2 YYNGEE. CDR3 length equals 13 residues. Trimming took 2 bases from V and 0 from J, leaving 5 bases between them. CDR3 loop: CASSVTLNTEAFF. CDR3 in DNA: TGTGCCAGCAGCGTCACTCTGAACACTGAAGCTTTCTTT.

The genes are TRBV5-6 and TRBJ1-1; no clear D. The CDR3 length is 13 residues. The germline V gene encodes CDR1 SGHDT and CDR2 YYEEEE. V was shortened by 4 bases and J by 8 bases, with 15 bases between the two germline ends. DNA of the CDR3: TGTGCCAGCAGCACCAAAGACCGAGAAGAAGCTTTCTTT. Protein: CASSTKDREEAFF.

The CDR3 sequence: CAIRDPPNQPQHF. Written as DNA, the CDR3 is TGTGCCATCAGGGACCCCCCAAATCAGCCCCAGCATTTT. This chain links TRBV10-3 with TRBJ1-5; no clear D. Germline V gene data show CDR1 as ENHRY and CDR2 as SYGVKD. This CDR3 spans 13 amino acids. V was clipped by 6 bases and J by 4 bases, with 10 bases between them.

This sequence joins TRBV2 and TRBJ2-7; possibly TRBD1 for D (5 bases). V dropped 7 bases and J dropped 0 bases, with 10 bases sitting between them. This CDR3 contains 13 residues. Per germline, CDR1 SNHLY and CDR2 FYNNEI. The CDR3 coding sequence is TGTGCCAGCACCGTAGGGGACTCCTACGAGCAGTACTTC. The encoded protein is CASTVGDSYEQYF.

The CDR3 here is CASSSKPGQLNTEAFF. The CDR3 coding sequence is TGTGCCAGCAGCTCCAAACCTGGACAGTTGAACACTGAAGCTTTCTTT. V and J are TRBV7-9 and TRBJ1-1, with D possibly matching TRBD1 (6 bases). Germline values: CDR1 SEHNR, CDR2 FQNEAQ (reference sequence). This CDR3 is 16 amino acids long. The V end lost 4 bases, the J end lost 0 bases, and 15 bases lay between the germline ends.

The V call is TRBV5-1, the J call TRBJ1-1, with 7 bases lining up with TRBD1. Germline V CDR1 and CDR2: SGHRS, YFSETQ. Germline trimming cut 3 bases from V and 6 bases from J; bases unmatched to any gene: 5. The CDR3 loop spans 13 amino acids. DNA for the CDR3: TGCGCCAGCAGCTCGGTGACAGGGCCTGAAGCTTTCTTT. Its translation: CASSSVTGPEAFF. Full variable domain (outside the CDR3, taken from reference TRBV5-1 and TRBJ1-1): KAGVTQTPRYLIKTRGQQVTLSCSPISGHRSVSWYQQTPGQGLQFLFEYFSETQRNKGNFPGRFSGRQFSNSRSEMNVSTLELGDSALYLCASSSVTGPEAFFGQGTRLTVV.

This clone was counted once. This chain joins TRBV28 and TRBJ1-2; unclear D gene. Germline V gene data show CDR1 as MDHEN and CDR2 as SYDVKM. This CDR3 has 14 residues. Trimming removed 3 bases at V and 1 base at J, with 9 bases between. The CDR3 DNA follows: TGTGCCAGCAGTTTCTCACAGAGTAACTATGGCTACACCTTC. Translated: CASSFSQSNYGYTF.

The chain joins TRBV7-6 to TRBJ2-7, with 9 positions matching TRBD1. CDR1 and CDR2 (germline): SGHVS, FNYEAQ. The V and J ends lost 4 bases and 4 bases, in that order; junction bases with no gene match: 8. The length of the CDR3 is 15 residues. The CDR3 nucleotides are TGTGCCAGCAGCTCTGGACAGGGGCAGTGGTACGAGCAGTACTTC. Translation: CASSSGQGQWYEQYF.

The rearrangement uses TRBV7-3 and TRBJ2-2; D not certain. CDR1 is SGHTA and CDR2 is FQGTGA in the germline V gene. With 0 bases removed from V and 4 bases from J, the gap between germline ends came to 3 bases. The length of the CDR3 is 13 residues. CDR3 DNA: TGTGCCAGCAGCTTAACGCCCACCGGGGAGCTGTTTTTT. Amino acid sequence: CASSLTPTGELFF.

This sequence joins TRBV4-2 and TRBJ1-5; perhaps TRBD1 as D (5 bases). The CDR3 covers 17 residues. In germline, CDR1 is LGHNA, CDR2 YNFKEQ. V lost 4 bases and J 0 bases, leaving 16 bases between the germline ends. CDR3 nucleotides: TGTGCCAGCAGCCGAACCCAAGGACAAAATAGCAATCAGCCCCAGCATTTT. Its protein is CASSRTQGQNSNQPQHF.

In nucleotides, the CDR3 is TGTGCCAGCAGCTCCCTAGCCCCCGGTGAAGAGACCCAGTACTTC. The encoded protein is CASSSLAPGEETQYF. This chain joins TRBV5-4 and TRBJ2-5, with a weak D call TRBD2 (5 bases). The V gene's germline CDR1 is SGHNT and CDR2 YYREEE (reference sequence). CDR3 size: 15 residues. V lost 3 bases to trimming and J lost 3 bases, with 15 bases between them.

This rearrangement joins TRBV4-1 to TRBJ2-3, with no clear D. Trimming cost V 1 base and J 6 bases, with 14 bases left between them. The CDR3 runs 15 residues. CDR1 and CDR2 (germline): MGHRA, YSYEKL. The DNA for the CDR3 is TGCGCCAGCAGCCAAGTGGAGTCGAAAGTGGATACGCAGTATTTT. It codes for CASSQVESKVDTQYF.

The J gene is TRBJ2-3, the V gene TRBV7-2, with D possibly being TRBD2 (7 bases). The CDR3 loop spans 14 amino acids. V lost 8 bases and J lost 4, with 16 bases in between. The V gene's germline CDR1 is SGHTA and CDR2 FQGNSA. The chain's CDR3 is CASARGGAADTQYF. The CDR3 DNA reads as TGTGCCAGCGCAAGAGGGGGGGCGGCAGATACGCAGTATTTT. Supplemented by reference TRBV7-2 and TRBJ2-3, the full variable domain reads GAGVSQSPSNKVTEKGKDVELRCDPISGHTALYWYRQSLGQGLEFLIYFQGNSAPDKSGLPSDRFSAERTGGSVSTLTIQRTQQEDSAVYLCASARGGAADTQYFGPGTRLTVL.

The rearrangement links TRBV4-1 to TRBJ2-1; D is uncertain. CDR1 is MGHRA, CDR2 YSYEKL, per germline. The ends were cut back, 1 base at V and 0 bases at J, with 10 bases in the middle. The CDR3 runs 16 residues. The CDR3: CASSQGPLFSYNEQFF. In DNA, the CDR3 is TGCGCCAGCAGCCAAGGACCTTTATTCTCCTACAATGAGCAGTTCTTC.

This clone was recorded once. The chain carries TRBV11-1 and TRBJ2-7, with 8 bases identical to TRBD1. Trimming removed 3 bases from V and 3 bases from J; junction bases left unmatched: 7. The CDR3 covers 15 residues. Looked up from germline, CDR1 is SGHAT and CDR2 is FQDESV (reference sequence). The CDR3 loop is CASSFSRGTGYEQYF. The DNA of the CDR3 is TGTGCCAGCAGCTTCTCCCGGGGGACAGGCTACGAGCAGTACTTC. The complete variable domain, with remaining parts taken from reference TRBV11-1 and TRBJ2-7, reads EAEVAQSPRYKITEKSQAVAFWCDPISGHATLYWYRQILGQGPELLVQFQDESVVDDSQLPKDRFSAERLKGVDSTLKIQPAELGDSAMYLCASSFSRGTGYEQYFGPGTRLTVT.

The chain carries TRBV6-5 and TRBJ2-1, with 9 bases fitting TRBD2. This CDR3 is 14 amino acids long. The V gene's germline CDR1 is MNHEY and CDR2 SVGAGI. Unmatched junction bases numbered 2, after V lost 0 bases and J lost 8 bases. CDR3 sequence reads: CASSYSRLADEQFF. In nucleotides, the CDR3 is TGTGCCAGCAGTTACTCGAGACTAGCGGATGAGCAGTTCTTC.